The 20 T cell receptor beta chains given below trace back to one sample, sequenced in a study of blood T cell repertoires in COVID-19. Produced via immunoSEQ multiplex PCR; TCRdb's table is partial and in-frame only. The table lists around 190,000 clones, approximately 91% of them singletons, with less than 1.5% in the top ten. Sequencing was performed on peripheral blood. All receptors derive from a man aged 25-45 years with acute or convalescent COVID-19.

V usage is TRBV6-5 and J usage is TRBJ1-4, with a weak D call TRBD1 (5 bases). From germline, CDR1 is MNHEY and CDR2 SVGAGI. V dropped 3 bases and J dropped 8 bases, with 13 bases sitting between them. The CDR3 has 14 residues. CDR3 sequence reads: CASSYGQGREKLFF. The DNA for the CDR3 is TGTGCCAGCAGTTATGGGCAGGGTCGGGAAAAACTGTTTTTT.

The chain is built from TRBV6-5 and TRBJ2-7, with a tentative D call TRBD1 (6 bases). Germline values: CDR1 MNHEY, CDR2 SVGAGI. This CDR3 has 15 amino acids. The V and J ends lost 5 bases and 3 bases respectively, with 17 bases between them. The CDR3 DNA sequence: TGTGCCAGCAGTCGAGGATTGAGGGGGATCTACGAGCAGTACTTC. It translates to CASSRGLRGIYEQYF.

J is TRBJ2-3 and V is TRBV13; perhaps TRBD2 as D (5 bases). Germline CDR1 reads PRHDT; CDR2 reads FYEKMQ (reference sequence). The CDR3 has 15 residues. Between the trimmed V and J ends, which lost 4 bases and 4 bases, there was a span of 15 bases. The CDR3: CASSSQLEMADTQYF. For the CDR3, the DNA is TGTGCCAGCAGCTCCCAACTAGAGATGGCAGATACGCAGTATTTT.

This sequence joins TRBV14 and TRBJ2-3; D unresolved. V lost 3 bases and J 6 bases, leaving 10 bases between the germline ends. Germline V gives CDR1 SGHDN, CDR2 FVKESK. This CDR3 has 13 amino acids. The CDR3 DNA follows: TGTGCCAGCAGCCACCGAGAATGGGATACGCAGTATTTT. Encoded protein: CASSHREWDTQYF. The full variable domain, with the rest looked up from reference TRBV14 and TRBJ2-3, is EAGVTQFPSHSVIEKGQTVTLRCDPISGHDNLYWYRRVMGKEIKFLLHFVKESKQDESGMPNNRFLAERTGGTYSTLKVQPAELEDSGVYFCASSHREWDTQYFGPGTRLTVL.

The rearrangement uses TRBV9 and TRBJ2-3, with TRBD1 identical over 9 bases. Germline values: CDR1 SGDLS, CDR2 YYNGEE. Unmatched junction bases numbered 23, after V lost 4 bases and J lost 2 bases. The length of the CDR3 is 21 residues. The DNA of the CDR3 is TGTGCCAGCAGCCCCCGGGCACCCCACCTCCCCCACAGGGGGCTCACAGATACGCAGTATTTT. It encodes CASSPRAPHLPHRGLTDTQYF.

V and J are TRBV6-5 and TRBJ1-3; D remains ambiguous. The CDR3 sequence is 15 residues long. V lost 3 bases and J lost 0, with 9 bases in between. The V gene's germline CDR1 is MNHEY and CDR2 SVGAGI. The CDR3 DNA reads as TGTGCCAGCAGTTATGAATCGAGCTCTGGAAACACCATATATTTT. It codes for CASSYESSSGNTIYF.

The CDR3 here is CASSRGQNNYGYTF. Here the CDR3 DNA reads TGCGCCAGCAGCCGAGGACAGAATAACTATGGCTACACCTTC. V and J are TRBV5-1 and TRBJ1-2, with a possible D match to TRBD1 (6 bases). In germline, CDR1 is SGHRS, CDR2 YFSETQ. CDR3 size: 14 residues. Trimming left V 4 bases short and J 1 base short, with 11 bases between. Together with reference TRBV5-1 and TRBJ1-2, the CDR3 gives the full variable domain: KAGVTQTPRYLIKTRGQQVTLSCSPISGHRSVSWYQQTPGQGLQFLFEYFSETQRNKGNFPGRFSGRQFSNSRSEMNVSTLELGDSALYLCASSRGQNNYGYTFGSGTRLTVV.

The genes are TRBV18 and TRBJ1-4; D gene unclear. The germline CDR1 and CDR2 sequences are KGHSH and LQKENI. The CDR3 is 15 residues long. V was pared by 3 bases and J by 4 bases, with 12 bases between. Written as DNA, the CDR3 is TGTGCCAGCTCACCGAACTCAGGTGTTAATGAAAAACTGTTTTTT. Translated, it gives CASSPNSGVNEKLFF. The variable domain in full, completed from reference TRBV18 and TRBJ1-4, reads NAGVMQNPRHLVRRRGQEARLRCSPMKGHSHVYWYRQLPEEGLKFMVYLQKENIIDESGMPKERFSAEFPKEGPSILRIQQVVRGDSAAYFCASSPNSGVNEKLFFGSGTQLSVL.

The chain combines TRBV9 with TRBJ2-1, with D possibly matching TRBD2 (6 bases). V was trimmed by 4 bases and J by 4 bases, leaving 18 bases between them. The germline V gene encodes CDR1 SGDLS and CDR2 YYNGEE. CDR3 length equals 16 residues. The DNA of the CDR3 is TGTGCCAGCAGCCCCCGGAGGGTCCCGGGGTACAATGAGCAGTTCTTC. It encodes CASSPRRVPGYNEQFF. The variable domain in full, completed from reference TRBV9 and TRBJ2-1, reads DSGVTQTPKHLITATGQRVTLRCSPRSGDLSVYWYQQSLDQGLQFLIQYYNGEERAKGNILERFSAQQFPDLHSELNLSSLELGDSALYFCASSPRRVPGYNEQFFGPGTRLTVL.

V gene TRBV5-5 combines with J gene TRBJ2-7; no reliable D call. CDR3 length: 11 amino acids. Germline V CDR1 and CDR2: SGHKS, YYEKEE (reference sequence). V was shortened by 4 bases and J by 5 bases, with 7 bases between the two germline ends. In DNA form, the CDR3 reads TGTGCCAGCAGCCTCCGGGACGAGCAGTACTTC. This codes for CASSLRDEQYF.

This clone occurred a few times. This rearrangement joins TRBV7-8 to TRBJ1-2, with 9 bases that match TRBD1. This CDR3 region has 16 residues. V was clipped by 5 bases and J by 6 bases; unmatched bases: 13. Germline CDR1 and CDR2: SGHVS and FQNEAQ. The CDR3 reads CASSPGISTGGNGYTF. In nucleotides, the CDR3 is TGTGCCAGCAGCCCGGGAATTTCGACAGGGGGGAATGGCTACACCTTC.

The chain combines TRBV28 with TRBJ2-1; D is possibly TRBD2 (5 bases). This CDR3 is built from 14 residues. Germline loops: CDR1 MDHEN, CDR2 SYDVKM. The ends were cut back, 2 bases at V and 9 bases at J, with 14 bases in the middle. The CDR3 reads CASSLRPPRAEQFF. The CDR3 coding sequence is TGTGCCAGCAGTTTACGTCCCCCGCGGGCTGAGCAGTTCTTC.

The chain is built from TRBV28 and TRBJ2-2; the match to TRBD1 covers 9 bases. Germline values: CDR1 MDHEN, CDR2 SYDVKM. The trim removed 2 bases at V and 7 bases at J, leaving 2 bases unmatched. The CDR3 is made up of 14 amino acids. The CDR3 nucleotides read TGTGCCAGCAGTTTAACAGGGGGCTTCGGGGAGCTGTTTTTT. It translates to CASSLTGGFGELFF. Supplemented by reference TRBV28 and TRBJ2-2, the full variable domain reads DVKVTQSSRYLVKRTGEKVFLECVQDMDHENMFWYRQDPGLGLRLIYFSYDVKMKEKGDIPEGYSVSREKKERFSLILESASTNQTSMYLCASSLTGGFGELFFGEGSRLTVL.

This chain uses TRBV3-1 (or the pseudogene TRBV3-2) with TRBJ1-5; D is undetermined. CDR1 is LGHDT, CDR2 YNNKEL, per germline (reference sequence). With 3 bases removed from V and 0 bases from J, the gap between germline ends came to 6 bases. This CDR3 comprises 14 residues. This CDR3 is CASSQHYSNQPQHF. The CDR3 DNA sequence: TGTGCCAGCAGCCAGCACTATAGCAATCAGCCCCAGCATTTT.

V gene TRBV28 combines with J gene TRBJ1-5; TRBD1 matches 8 bases. The J segment lost 2 bases and the V segment lost 6 bases, leaving 9 bases of the junction unmatched. The germline V gene encodes CDR1 MDHEN and CDR2 SYDVKM. The CDR3 has 16 amino acids. DNA for the CDR3: TGTGCCAGCAGCGATGTCGACAGGGGAGGCAATCAGCCCCAGCATTTT. It codes for CASSDVDRGGNQPQHF. Full variable domain (remainder filled in from reference TRBV28 and TRBJ1-5): DVKVTQSSRYLVKRTGEKVFLECVQDMDHENMFWYRQDPGLGLRLIYFSYDVKMKEKGDIPEGYSVSREKKERFSLILESASTNQTSMYLCASSDVDRGGNQPQHFGDGTRLSIL.

This clone was seen a handful of times. The chain carries TRBV29-1 and TRBJ1-4, with TRBD1 as a possible D gene (6 bases). The V and J ends lost 7 bases and 0 bases respectively, with 9 bases between them. This CDR3 has 13 residues. Germline V gene sequence: CDR1 SQVTM, CDR2 ANQGSEA. CDR3 amino acids: CSARTATNEKLFF. The CDR3 coding sequence is TGCAGCGCTAGGACAGCAACTAATGAAAAACTGTTTTTT.

The rearrangement uses TRBV30 and TRBJ1-3, with D perhaps matching TRBD1 (6 bases). This CDR3 region has 13 residues. Germline V gene data show CDR1 as GTSNPN and CDR2 as SVGIG (reference sequence). With 4 bases removed from V and 4 bases from J, the gap between germline ends came to 11 bases. The CDR3 is CAWNVDRGNTIYF. The CDR3 nucleotides are TGTGCCTGGAACGTAGACAGGGGAAACACCATATATTTT.

This chain links TRBV5-4 with TRBJ2-3; 8 bases fit TRBD2. This CDR3 is built from 14 residues. V lost 6 bases and J lost 2; bases outside the gene matches: 5. The germline gives CDR1 SGHNT, CDR2 YYREEE (reference sequence). The CDR3 DNA is TGTGCCAGCACGTTAGCGGGGCTCACAGATACGCAGTATTTT. Translating it yields CASTLAGLTDTQYF.

The rearrangement joins TRBV5-6 to TRBJ2-7, with D perhaps TRBD1 (6 bases). The CDR3 spans 16 residues. V was clipped by 1 base and J by 1 base, with 15 bases between them. CDR1 SGHDT and CDR2 YYEEEE come from the germline V gene. The DNA for the CDR3 is TGTGCCAGCAGCTTGTGGTTACCGGACAGTTCCTACGAGCAGTACTTC. As protein: CASSLWLPDSSYEQYF.

The V and J genes are TRBV28 and TRBJ2-1; TRBD1 aligns across 7 bases. This CDR3 region has 16 residues. Per the germline V gene, CDR1 is MDHEN and CDR2 is SYDVKM. V was clipped by 6 bases and J by 2 bases; unmatched bases: 10. The DNA of the CDR3 is TGTGCCAGCAGAGGAGATGGGACAGCGGCCTACAATGAGCAGTTCTTC. As protein: CASRGDGTAAYNEQFF. Full variable domain (remainder filled in from reference TRBV28 and TRBJ2-1): DVKVTQSSRYLVKRTGEKVFLECVQDMDHENMFWYRQDPGLGLRLIYFSYDVKMKEKGDIPEGYSVSREKKERFSLILESASTNQTSMYLCASRGDGTAAYNEQFFGPGTRLTVL.